The subject of this entry is one T cell receptor beta chain. This record comes from a study of PD-1 blockade in classical Hodgkin lymphoma. Measured with immunoSEQ multiplex PCR; TCRdb has only the in-frame clones, and not every one. In the table there are around 40,000 clones, just over 75% of which are singletons. Time point: cycle 4 day 1 (C4D1), after 6 weeks of nivolumab. All patients relapsed after autologous stem cell transplantation, and brentuximab vedotin exposure varied. V lost 0 bases, J lost 4 bases, and 9 bases lay in between. This CDR3 spans 14 amino acids. In germline, CDR1 is MNHNS, CDR2 SASEGT.

This chain links TRBV6-1 with TRBJ1-2; no definite D call. This specimen was peripheral blood mononuclear cells (PBMCs), taken before the fourth cycle of nivolumab. This sequence was found in a human donor with classical Hodgkin lymphoma. The CDR3 DNA reads TGTGCCAGCAGTGAAGCTAGGGCAGCCTATGGCTACACCTTC. Translated, it gives CASSEARAAYGYTF.